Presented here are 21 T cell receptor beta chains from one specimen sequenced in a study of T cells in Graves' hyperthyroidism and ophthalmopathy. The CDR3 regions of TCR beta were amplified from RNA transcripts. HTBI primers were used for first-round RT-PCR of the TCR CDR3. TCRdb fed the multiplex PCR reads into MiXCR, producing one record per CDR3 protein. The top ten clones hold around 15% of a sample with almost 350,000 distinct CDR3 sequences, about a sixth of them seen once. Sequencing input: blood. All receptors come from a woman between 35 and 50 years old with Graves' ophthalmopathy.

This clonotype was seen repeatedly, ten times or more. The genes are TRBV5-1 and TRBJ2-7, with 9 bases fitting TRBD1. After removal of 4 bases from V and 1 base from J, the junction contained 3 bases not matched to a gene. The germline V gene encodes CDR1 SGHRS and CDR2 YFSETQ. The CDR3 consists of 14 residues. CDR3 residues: CASSRTGASYEQYF. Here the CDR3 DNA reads TGCGCCAGCAGCAGGACAGGGGCGTCCTACGAGCAGTACTTC.

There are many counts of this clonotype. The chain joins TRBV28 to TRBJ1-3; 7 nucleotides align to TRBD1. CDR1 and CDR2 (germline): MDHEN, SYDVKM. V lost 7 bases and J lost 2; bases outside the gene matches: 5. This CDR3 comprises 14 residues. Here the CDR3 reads CASKAGGTGNTIYF. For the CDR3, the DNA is TGTGCCAGCAAGGCAGGGGGTACTGGAAACACCATATATTTT.

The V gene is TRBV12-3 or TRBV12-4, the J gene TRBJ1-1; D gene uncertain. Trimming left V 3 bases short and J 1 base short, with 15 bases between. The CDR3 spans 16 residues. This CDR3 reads CASSLRTAGKNTEAFF. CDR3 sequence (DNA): TGTGCCAGCAGTTTGCGGACGGCCGGAAAGAACACTGAAGCTTTCTTT.

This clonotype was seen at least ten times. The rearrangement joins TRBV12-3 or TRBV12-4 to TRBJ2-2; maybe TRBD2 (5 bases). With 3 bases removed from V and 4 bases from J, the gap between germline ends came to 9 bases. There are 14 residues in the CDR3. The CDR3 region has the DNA TGTGCCAGCAGTTTTCCCGAGGGCACCGGGGAGCTGTTTTTT. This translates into CASSFPEGTGELFF.

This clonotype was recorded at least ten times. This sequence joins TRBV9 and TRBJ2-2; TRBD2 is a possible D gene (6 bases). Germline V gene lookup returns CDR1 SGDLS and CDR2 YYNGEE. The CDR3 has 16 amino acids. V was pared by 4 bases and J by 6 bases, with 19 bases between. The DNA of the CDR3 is TGTGCCAGCAGCCCCCAGACTAGTTCTGTATCCGGGGAGCTGTTTTTT. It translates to CASSPQTSSVSGELFF.

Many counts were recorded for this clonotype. CDR3 nucleotide sequence: TGTGCCAGCAGCGCAGCCCCAGGCTACGAGCAGTACTTC. This translates into CASSAAPGYEQYF. The rearrangement links TRBV12-3 or TRBV12-4 to TRBJ2-7; D gene unclear. The CDR3 extends over 13 amino acids. Trimming removed 6 bases from V and 3 bases from J, with 12 bases in between.

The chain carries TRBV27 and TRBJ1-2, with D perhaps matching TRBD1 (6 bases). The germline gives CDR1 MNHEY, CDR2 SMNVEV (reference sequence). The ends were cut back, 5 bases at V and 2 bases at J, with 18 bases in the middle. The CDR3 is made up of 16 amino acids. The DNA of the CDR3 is TGTGCCAGCAGTCCAATTCCCCAGGGGAAAAACTATGGCTACACCTTC. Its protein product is CASSPIPQGKNYGYTF.

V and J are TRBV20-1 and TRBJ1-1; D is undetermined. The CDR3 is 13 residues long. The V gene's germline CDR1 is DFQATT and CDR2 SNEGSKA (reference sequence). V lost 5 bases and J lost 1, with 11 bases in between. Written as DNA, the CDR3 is TGCAGTGCTCAATCGGCCTCGAACACTGAAGCTTTCTTT. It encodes CSAQSASNTEAFF.

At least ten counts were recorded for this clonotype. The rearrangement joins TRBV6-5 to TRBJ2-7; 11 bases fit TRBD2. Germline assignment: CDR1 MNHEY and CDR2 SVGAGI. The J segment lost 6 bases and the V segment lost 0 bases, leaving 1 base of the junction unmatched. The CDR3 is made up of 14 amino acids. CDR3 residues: CASSYSGLAGEQYF. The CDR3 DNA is TGTGCCAGCAGTTACTCTGGACTAGCGGGCGAGCAGTACTTC.

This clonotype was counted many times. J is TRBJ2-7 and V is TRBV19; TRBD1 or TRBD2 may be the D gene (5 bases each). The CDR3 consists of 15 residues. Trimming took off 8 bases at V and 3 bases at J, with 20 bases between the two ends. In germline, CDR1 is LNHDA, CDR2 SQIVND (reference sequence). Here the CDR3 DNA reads TGTGCCAGTTCGCGGTCCGGGACGCCGAACTACGAGCAGTACTTC. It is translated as CASSRSGTPNYEQYF.

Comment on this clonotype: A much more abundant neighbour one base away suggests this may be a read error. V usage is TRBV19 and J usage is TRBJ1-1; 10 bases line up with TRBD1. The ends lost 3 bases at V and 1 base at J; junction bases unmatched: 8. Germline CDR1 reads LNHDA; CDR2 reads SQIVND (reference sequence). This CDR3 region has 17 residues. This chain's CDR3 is CASSMVGTGVSNTEAFF. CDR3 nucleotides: TGTGCCAGTAGTATGGTGGGGACAGGGGTATCGAACACTGAAGCTTTCTTT.

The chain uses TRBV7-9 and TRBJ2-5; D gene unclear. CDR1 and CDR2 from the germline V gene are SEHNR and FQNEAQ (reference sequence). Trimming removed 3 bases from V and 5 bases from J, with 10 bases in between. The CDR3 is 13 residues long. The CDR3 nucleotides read TGTGCCAGCAGCTTTTCTGGATATGAGACCCAGTACTTC. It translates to CASSFSGYETQYF.

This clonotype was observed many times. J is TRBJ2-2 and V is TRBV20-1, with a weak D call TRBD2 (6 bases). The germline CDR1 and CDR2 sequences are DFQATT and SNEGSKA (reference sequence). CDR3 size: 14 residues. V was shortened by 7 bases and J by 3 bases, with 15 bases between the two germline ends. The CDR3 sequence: CSVPRGSDTGELFF. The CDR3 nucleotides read TGCAGTGTCCCTCGGGGGAGCGACACCGGGGAGCTGTTTTTT.

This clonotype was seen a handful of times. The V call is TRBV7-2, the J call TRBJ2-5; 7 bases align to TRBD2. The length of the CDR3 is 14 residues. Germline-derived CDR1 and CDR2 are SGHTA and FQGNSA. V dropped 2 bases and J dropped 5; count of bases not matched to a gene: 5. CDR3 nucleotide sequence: TGTGCCAGCAGCTTAAGACTAGCAATTGAGACCCAGTACTTC. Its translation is CASSLRLAIETQYF.

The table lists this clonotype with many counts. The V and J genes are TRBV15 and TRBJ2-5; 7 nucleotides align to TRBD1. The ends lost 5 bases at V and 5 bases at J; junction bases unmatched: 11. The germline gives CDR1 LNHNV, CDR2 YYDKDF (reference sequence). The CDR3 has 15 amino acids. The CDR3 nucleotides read TGTGCCACCAGCCTATACAGGGGTAAAGGGGAGACCCAGTACTTC. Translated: CATSLYRGKGETQYF.

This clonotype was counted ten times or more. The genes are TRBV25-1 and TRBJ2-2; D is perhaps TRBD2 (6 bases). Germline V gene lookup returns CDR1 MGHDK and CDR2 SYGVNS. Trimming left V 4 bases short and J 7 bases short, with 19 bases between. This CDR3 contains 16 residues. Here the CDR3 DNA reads TGTGCCAGCAGTGGAAGGGACTCACTGGCTCTCGGGGAGCTGTTTTTT. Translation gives CASSGRDSLALGELFF.

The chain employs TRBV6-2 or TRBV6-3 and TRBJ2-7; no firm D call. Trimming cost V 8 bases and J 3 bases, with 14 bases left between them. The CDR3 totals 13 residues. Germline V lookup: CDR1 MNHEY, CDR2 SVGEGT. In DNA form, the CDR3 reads TGTGCCAGCGAAGGCCCCAGAAACTACGAGCAGTACTTC. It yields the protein CASEGPRNYEQYF.

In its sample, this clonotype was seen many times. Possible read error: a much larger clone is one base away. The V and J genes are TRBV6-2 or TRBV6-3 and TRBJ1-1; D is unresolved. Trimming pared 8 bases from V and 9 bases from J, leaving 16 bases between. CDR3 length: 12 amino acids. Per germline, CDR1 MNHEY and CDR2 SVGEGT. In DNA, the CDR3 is TGTGCCAGCGGGTCAGCACCATTTAAAGCTTTCTTT. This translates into CASGSAPFKAFF.

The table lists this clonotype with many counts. The CDR3 sequence: CASSVTGTAKETQYF. CDR3 DNA: TGTGCCAGCAGCGTCACCGGGACAGCTAAAGAGACCCAGTACTTC. The rearrangement links TRBV11-2 to TRBJ2-5; 7 nucleotides align to TRBD1. This CDR3 is 15 amino acids long. The V segment lost 5 bases and the J segment 3 bases; nucleotides outside the gene matches: 9. Germline V lookup: CDR1 SGHAT, CDR2 FQNNGV.

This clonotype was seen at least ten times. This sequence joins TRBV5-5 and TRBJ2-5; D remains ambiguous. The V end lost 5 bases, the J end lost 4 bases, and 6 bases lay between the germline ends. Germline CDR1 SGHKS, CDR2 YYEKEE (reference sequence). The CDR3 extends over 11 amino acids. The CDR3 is CASRTTETQYF. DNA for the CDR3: TGTGCCAGCAGGACGACAGAGACCCAGTACTTC.

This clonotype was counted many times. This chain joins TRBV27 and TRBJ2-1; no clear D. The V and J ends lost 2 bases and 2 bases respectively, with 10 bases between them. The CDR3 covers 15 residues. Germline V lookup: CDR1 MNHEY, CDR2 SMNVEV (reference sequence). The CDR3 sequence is CASSLRPTPYNEQFF. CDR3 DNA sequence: TGTGCCAGCAGTTTACGGCCCACCCCCTACAATGAGCAGTTCTTC.